Following are 10 T cell receptor beta chains from one sample sequenced in a study of shared clonotypes between healthy human individuals. Terminally differentiated effector memory CD45RA+ cells were excluded from the naive CD8 cells, which were CD45RO-negative and positively selected for CCR7. Generated by immunoSEQ multiplex PCR, the TCRdb table keeps only in-frame clones and is missing some. The sample records about 2,200,000 clones, just over 90% being singletons. Source material: naive CD8+ T cells from PBMCs. The receptor source for this set is a man between 18 and 29 years old in good health. Some clones in this sample may be carry-over from other donors' samples.

The CDR3 sequence is CASGRGDNEQFF. Written as DNA, the CDR3 is TGTGCCAGCGGGAGAGGGGACAATGAGCAGTTCTTC. This rearrangement joins TRBV6-4 to TRBJ2-1, with D possibly being TRBD1 or TRBD2 (5 bases each). Germline lookup yields CDR1 MRHNA and CDR2 SNTAGT. V lost 8 bases and J lost 5, with 10 bases in between. This CDR3 contains 12 residues.

The V call is TRBV7-7, the J call TRBJ2-1, with D unclear. The CDR3 contains 13 residues. The germline V gene has CDR1 SSHAT and CDR2 FNYEAQ (reference sequence). The germline V and J ends were trimmed by 4 bases and 5 bases, with 9 bases remaining between them. In nucleotides, the CDR3 is TGTGCCAGCAGCTACCGGGCCCACAATGAGCAGTTCTTC. Its protein is CASSYRAHNEQFF.

The chain recombines TRBV7-9 with TRBJ2-1; TRBD1 matches at 9 bases. CDR1 is SEHNR, CDR2 FQNEAQ, per germline (reference sequence). The V gene end was trimmed by 2 bases and the J gene end by 6 bases; junction bases not matched to a gene: 8. CDR3 size: 16 residues. The CDR3 region is CASSLRGQGLGNEQFF. In DNA, the CDR3 is TGTGCCAGCAGCTTAAGGGGACAGGGCCTTGGCAATGAGCAGTTCTTC. Variable domain in full (rest from reference TRBV7-9 and TRBJ2-1): DTGVSQNPRHKITKRGQNVTFRCDPISEHNRLYWYRQTLGQGPEFLTYFQNEAQLEKSRLLSDRFSAERPKGSFSTLEIQRTEQGDSAMYLCASSLRGQGLGNEQFFGPGTRLTVL.

The chain uses TRBV7-9 and TRBJ2-2; TRBD1 matches at 12 bases. The germline V gene has CDR1 SEHNR and CDR2 FQNEAQ (reference sequence). The ends lost 5 bases at V and 6 bases at J; junction bases unmatched: 10. The CDR3 sequence is 17 residues long. CDR3 coding DNA: TGTGCCAGCAGCCCATACTCGGGACAGGGGGCATCCGGGGAGCTGTTTTTT. It yields the protein CASSPYSGQGASGELFF.

A few counts support this clone. V and J are TRBV27 and TRBJ1-1; tentatively, D is TRBD1 (5 bases). The CDR3 spans 12 residues. V dropped 5 bases and J dropped 5 bases, with 9 bases sitting between them. Germline-derived CDR1 and CDR2 are MNHEY and SMNVEV (reference sequence). CDR3 bases: TGTGCCAGCAGTGCTAGGGGTACTGAAGCTTTCTTT. Translating gives CASSARGTEAFF.

This sequence joins TRBV27 and TRBJ2-7, with D perhaps TRBD1 or TRBD2 (5 bases each). In germline, CDR1 is MNHEY, CDR2 SMNVEV (reference sequence). The CDR3 loop spans 13 amino acids. Trimming shortened V by 5 bases and J by 4 bases, and 12 bases separated the two germline ends. In DNA form, the CDR3 reads TGTGCCAGCAGTCTGGGGGTGGATTACGAGCAGTACTTC. Translating gives CASSLGVDYEQYF.

V usage is TRBV29-1 and J usage is TRBJ2-2; D uncertain. In germline, CDR1 is SQVTM, CDR2 ANQGSEA. The V end lost 1 base, the J end lost 5 bases, and 14 bases lay between the germline ends. The CDR3 has 15 amino acids. CDR3 loop: CSVEAAAYGTGELFF. In nucleotides, the CDR3 is TGCAGCGTTGAAGCTGCGGCGTACGGTACCGGGGAGCTGTTTTTT.

The chain joins TRBV5-1 to TRBJ2-1; a possible D gene is TRBD2 (5 bases). Trimming pared 4 bases from V and 10 bases from J, leaving 12 bases between. The length of the CDR3 is 12 residues. Per germline, CDR1 SGHRS and CDR2 YFSETQ. This chain's CDR3 is CASSPGEREQFF. The CDR3 DNA reads TGCGCCAGCAGCCCCGGGGAGAGGGAGCAGTTCTTC.

The chain is built from TRBV5-4 and TRBJ1-6; 7 nucleotides line up with TRBD1. Losses at the gene ends were 5 bases for V and 10 bases for J; bases not matched to a gene: 9. The CDR3 is 14 residues long. The germline V gene has CDR1 SGHNT and CDR2 YYREEE (reference sequence). CDR3 loop: CASSPDRVQSPLHF. DNA of the CDR3: TGTGCCAGCAGTCCCGACAGGGTGCAATCACCCCTCCACTTT.

The chain carries TRBV10-3 and TRBJ2-1; D may match TRBD1 or TRBD2 (5 bases each). Germline V gene data show CDR1 as ENHRY and CDR2 as SYGVKD. This CDR3 has 15 residues. The ends were cut back, 0 bases at V and 9 bases at J, with 15 bases in the middle. CDR3 nucleotide sequence: TGTGCCATCAGTGAGTCTGGGACCCACACCGGTGAGCAGTTCTTC. Its protein product is CAISESGTHTGEQFF.